One sample yielded the 17 T cell receptor beta chains listed below, sequenced in a study of blood T cell repertoires in COVID-19 (dated by TCRdb to the early 2020s). The method behind the library was the immunoSEQ multiplex PCR assay. The source is immuneACCESS, and TCRdb retained only in-frame sequences with V and J called. Part of the clones is not carried over; for the studies checked, unresolved V genes explain less than half of this, and the remainder is unexplained. This sample has fewer than 300,000 clones in its table, and about 91% of those were observed once. The ten largest make up approximately 1.2% of the sample. The specimen sequenced was PBMCs or T cells enriched from blood (not recorded which). The receptor set was obtained from a woman aged 40 to 50 with acute COVID-19.

The rearrangement uses TRBV19 and TRBJ1-1; 7 bases are a match to TRBD1. Germline CDR1 reads LNHDA; CDR2 reads SQIVND (reference sequence). CDR3 size: 13 residues. V lost 6 bases and J lost 1; bases outside the gene matches: 2. The CDR3 region is CASRGTANTEAFF. In DNA, the CDR3 is TGTGCCAGTAGAGGGACAGCGAACACTGAAGCTTTCTTT.

The chain is built from TRBV6-2 or TRBV6-3 and TRBJ1-5; no clear D. Trimming took 1 base from V and 1 from J, leaving 11 bases between them. The germline CDR1 and CDR2 sequences are MNHEY and SVGEGT. This CDR3 comprises 16 residues. The CDR3 sequence: CASSYFLQSSNQPQHF. CDR3 DNA sequence: TGTGCCAGCAGTTACTTCCTACAGAGCAGCAATCAGCCCCAGCATTTT.

This chain connects TRBV28 to TRBJ2-7; possible D gene TRBD1, 6 bases. Trimming removed 10 bases at V and 5 bases at J, with 21 bases between. This CDR3 has 14 residues. Germline CDR1 reads MDHEN; CDR2 reads SYDVKM. The CDR3 sequence is CAISPPGAADEQYF. In DNA, the CDR3 is TGTGCCATTTCTCCCCCAGGGGCAGCCGACGAGCAGTACTTC.

V is TRBV28 and J is TRBJ1-1; 7 nucleotides align to TRBD1. Unmatched junction bases numbered 7, after V lost 6 bases and J lost 0 bases. The germline V gene encodes CDR1 MDHEN and CDR2 SYDVKM. The CDR3 length is 15 residues. CDR3 sequence: CASSSWGTVNTEAFF. CDR3 nucleotides: TGTGCCAGCAGCTCCTGGGGGACAGTGAACACTGAAGCTTTCTTT. The complete variable domain, with remaining parts taken from reference TRBV28 and TRBJ1-1, reads DVKVTQSSRYLVKRTGEKVFLECVQDMDHENMFWYRQDPGLGLRLIYFSYDVKMKEKGDIPEGYSVSREKKERFSLILESASTNQTSMYLCASSSWGTVNTEAFFGQGTRLTVV.

The CDR3 region is CASSLRTGVGEKLFF. CDR3 coding DNA: TGCGCCAGCAGCCTTCGTACAGGGGTGGGCGAAAAACTGTTTTTT. The chain joins TRBV5-1 to TRBJ1-4; 7 nucleotides line up with TRBD1. V gave up 4 bases and J gave up 8 bases; unmatched junction bases: 11. There are 15 residues in the CDR3. Per the germline V gene, CDR1 is SGHRS and CDR2 is YFSETQ.

The V gene is TRBV24-1, the J gene TRBJ2-1; 12 bases agree with TRBD2. This CDR3 contains 15 residues. CDR1 is KGHDR, CDR2 SFDVKD, per germline. V lost 10 bases, J lost 3 bases, and 6 bases stayed unmatched. This CDR3 reads CATERTSGIYNEQFF. The CDR3 region has the DNA TGTGCCACGGAGAGGACTAGCGGGATCTACAATGAGCAGTTCTTC.

The chain joins TRBV24-1 to TRBJ2-4; TRBD2 matches 12 bases. The germline V gene has CDR1 KGHDR and CDR2 SFDVKD. The V segment lost 2 bases and the J segment 6 bases; nucleotides outside the gene matches: 7. The CDR3 has 17 residues. CDR3 coding DNA: TGTGCCACCAGTGATTCCCTCCAGACTAGCGGGGGAAACATTCAGTACTTC. Translating gives CATSDSLQTSGGNIQYF.

This sequence joins TRBV19 and TRBJ1-2; D might be TRBD1 (5 bases). The CDR3 spans 12 residues. Germline CDR1 LNHDA, CDR2 SQIVND (reference sequence). Trimming removed 9 bases from V and 0 bases from J, with 8 bases in between. The CDR3, as DNA: TGTGCCAGCACGACAGCTAACTATGGCTACACCTTC. Protein sequence: CASTTANYGYTF.

This chain uses TRBV11-2 with TRBJ1-3; D perhaps matches TRBD1 (5 bases). The CDR3 is made up of 16 amino acids. Germline V gene sequence: CDR1 SGHAT, CDR2 FQNNGV. The V end was cut by 0 bases, the J end by 4 bases, with 13 bases between. The CDR3 reads CASSLDLIGAGNTIYF. CDR3 coding DNA: TGTGCCAGCAGCTTAGATCTTATAGGGGCAGGAAACACCATATATTTT. Filled out from reference TRBV11-2 and TRBJ1-3, the complete variable domain reads EAGVAQSPRYKIIEKRQSVAFWCNPISGHATLYWYQQILGQGPKLLIQFQNNGVVDDSQLPKDRFSAERLKGVDSTLKIQPAKLEDSAVYLCASSLDLIGAGNTIYFGEGSWLTVV.

V gene TRBV20-1 combines with J gene TRBJ2-1; D ambiguous. The V gene's germline CDR1 is DFQATT and CDR2 SNEGSKA (reference sequence). The CDR3 consists of 11 residues. Trimming pared 2 bases from V and 8 bases from J, leaving 7 bases between. The CDR3 here is CSARHSYEQFF. CDR3 DNA sequence: TGCAGTGCTAGACACTCGTATGAGCAGTTCTTC.

The CDR3 bases are TGTGCCTGGAGTGAGGAGTTGGAGGAGACCCAGTACTTC. Protein sequence: CAWSEELEETQYF. The rearrangement uses TRBV30 and TRBJ2-5; D ambiguous. There are 13 residues in the CDR3. The V and J ends lost 1 base and 5 bases respectively, with 11 bases between them. Germline V CDR1 and CDR2: GTSNPN, SVGIG (reference sequence).

V and J are TRBV28 and TRBJ1-2; D uncertain. This CDR3 region has 11 residues. In germline, CDR1 is MDHEN, CDR2 SYDVKM. The V end was cut by 7 bases, the J end by 0 bases, with 3 bases between. Written as DNA, the CDR3 is TGTGCCAGCACCTCTAACTATGGCTACACCTTC. It translates to CASTSNYGYTF.

J is TRBJ2-1 and V is TRBV30, with 14 bases aligning to TRBD2. The CDR3 is made up of 18 amino acids. V shed 3 bases and J 0 bases; nucleotides not matched to a gene: 7. The germline V gene encodes CDR1 GTSNPN and CDR2 SVGIG (reference sequence). CDR3 in amino acids: CAWRGLAGGSRSYNEQFF. The CDR3 DNA follows: TGTGCCTGGAGAGGACTAGCGGGAGGTTCCCGCTCCTACAATGAGCAGTTCTTC.

The chain employs TRBV6-5 and TRBJ1-3; D call uncertain. This CDR3 is built from 13 residues. Trimming took off 2 bases at V and 4 bases at J, with 6 bases between the two ends. Germline V lookup: CDR1 MNHEY, CDR2 SVGAGI. DNA for the CDR3: TGTGCCAGCAGTTACCGTCTCGGAAACACCATATATTTT. Translating it yields CASSYRLGNTIYF.

This clone was detected only a few times. The chain employs TRBV29-1 and TRBJ1-1, with TRBD1 matching over 11 bases. This CDR3 region has 14 residues. Germline loops: CDR1 SQVTM, CDR2 ANQGSEA. V trimming: 4 bases; J trimming: 5 bases; junction bases outside the gene matches: 6. CDR3 loop: CSVVGQGGWTEAFF. CDR3 sequence (DNA): TGCAGCGTTGTGGGACAGGGGGGTTGGACTGAAGCTTTCTTT.

The chain joins TRBV5-6 to TRBJ2-1; 10 bases agree with TRBD2. This CDR3 is 17 amino acids long. Trimming at V came to 3 bases and at J to 8 bases, leaving 14 bases not matched to a gene. Germline values: CDR1 SGHDT, CDR2 YYEEEE. The CDR3 loop is CASSYPGAGGSGDEQFF. The CDR3 DNA sequence: TGTGCCAGCAGCTACCCTGGAGCGGGAGGGTCAGGGGATGAGCAGTTCTTC.

The chain carries TRBV10-3 and TRBJ1-1; D is ambiguous. The length of the CDR3 is 13 residues. Deletions cut 0 bases from V and 6 bases from J, with 8 bases between. Per germline, CDR1 ENHRY and CDR2 SYGVKD. For the CDR3, the DNA is TGTGCCATCAGTGAGTCCGGGAATGCTGAAGCTTTCTTT. It encodes CAISESGNAEAFF.